The present T cell receptor beta chain was sequenced within a study of T cell repertoires in cytomegalovirus infection. Study-level information: Matching HLA type and CMV infection were both indicated by public TCR beta signatures. Study findings and constraints: HLA-C-restricted TCR beta clonotypes specific for CMV led the ex vivo response. Summed frequency of shared TCR beta families picked out CMV carriers who also had the relevant HLA.

Only a few counts were recorded for this clonotype. Its antigen remains unknown. Germline V gives CDR1 DFQATT, CDR2 SNEGSKA (reference sequence). V gave up 0 bases and J gave up 6 bases, with 14 bases separating them. The CDR3 runs to 15 residues. MiXCR, run by TCRdb on the reads, gives a single entry per CDR3 protein. The sample contains a few hundred thousand distinct CDR3 sequences, 9.5% of which appear only once. The TCR originated in a human donor in good health (CMV status not recorded). Some clones in this sample may be carry-over from other donors' samples. The material sequenced was PBMCs. V usage is TRBV20-1 and J usage is TRBJ2-2, with D unresolved. The DNA for the CDR3 is TGCAGTGCTAGAGATTTTATACCTAACGCCGGGGAGCTGTTTTTT. Protein: CSARDFIPNAGELFF.